This T cell receptor beta chain appears in the sequencing data of a study of blood T cell repertoires in COVID-19. Study background: There were acute and convalescent COVID-19 samples, and they came from the United States, Italy and Spain. PBMCs, B-cell-depleted T cells, or T cells were the source of the cDNA or gDNA that made up the material.

The length of the CDR3 is 14 residues. The trim removed 5 bases at V and 4 bases at J, leaving 3 bases unmatched. CDR1 is LNHDA and CDR2 is SQIVND in the germline V gene (reference sequence). Only in-frame clones appear in the TCRdb table, and some are missing; sequencing was by immunoSEQ multiplex PCR. The table shows about 70,000 clones, with around 80% occurring only once. The rearrangement uses TRBV19 and TRBJ1-4; 8 nucleotides match TRBD1. This receptor was taken from a man in his 70s who had recovered from COVID-19. Sequencing used peripheral blood. This CDR3 reads CASSGTGDNEKLFF. As DNA, the CDR3 is TGTGCCAGTAGTGGGACAGGCGATAATGAAAAACTGTTTTTT.